The 16 T cell receptor beta chains listed next were all sequenced from one sample in a study of regulatory T cells. Amplification used 52 TRBV primers and 13 TRBJ primers. Libraries were prepared by immunoSEQ multiplex PCR; TCRdb keeps only in-frame clonotypes and omits some of them. The sample carries 25,000 to 30,000 clones, 80% to 95% recorded once. These receptors have no identified antigens. Notes on the study in general: In CD3G-deficient patients, conventional CD4+ T cells were enriched for hydrophobic CDR3 residues at positions 6 and 7.

Specimen: conventional CD4+ T cells sorted from blood. The receptors originated from a person under 30 with CD3G deficiency.

The chain links TRBV5-1 to TRBJ2-1; 9 bases are a match to TRBD2. This CDR3 region has 16 residues. The germline CDR1 and CDR2 sequences are SGHRS and YFSETQ. V lost 4 bases and J lost 8; bases outside the gene matches: 13. CDR3 region: CASSLMWLAGADEQFF. As DNA, the CDR3 is TGCGCCAGCAGCCTAATGTGGTTAGCGGGAGCGGATGAGCAGTTCTTC.

The V and J genes are TRBV30 and TRBJ2-3; 7 bases are a match to TRBD2. CDR1 and CDR2 from the germline V gene are GTSNPN and SVGIG (reference sequence). Losses at the gene ends were 4 bases for V and 1 base for J; bases not matched to a gene: 11. The CDR3 extends over 16 amino acids. The CDR3: CAWTHLLALRTDTQYF. The CDR3, as DNA: TGTGCCTGGACCCACTTACTAGCGCTCCGCACAGATACGCAGTATTTT.

The chain couples TRBV11-3 to TRBJ2-7; 7 nucleotides match TRBD1. This CDR3 spans 13 amino acids. The germline V gene has CDR1 SGHNT and CDR2 YENEEA. The V and J ends lost 5 bases and 6 bases, in that order; junction bases with no gene match: 7. The CDR3 protein is CASSPLAGGEQYF. The CDR3 coding sequence is TGTGCCAGCAGCCCCCTTGCAGGGGGCGAGCAGTACTTC.

The chain uses TRBV4-1 and TRBJ1-2; 9 bases align to TRBD1. Trimming cost V 0 bases and J 7 bases; bases outside gene matches: 15. Germline lookup yields CDR1 MGHRA and CDR2 YSYEKL. This CDR3 contains 18 residues. CDR3 sequence: CASSQDPDRGKSNRGYTF. The CDR3, as DNA: TGCGCCAGCAGCCAAGATCCCGACAGGGGGAAAAGTAACCGTGGCTACACCTTC.

The chain recombines TRBV13 with TRBJ2-3; 10 bases match TRBD1. The CDR3 loop spans 15 amino acids. V trimming: 4 bases; J trimming: 7 bases; junction bases outside the gene matches: 8. CDR1 PRHDT and CDR2 FYEKMQ come from the germline V gene (reference sequence). For the CDR3, the DNA is TGTGCCAGCAGCTCGGAAGGACAGGGGGGAAATACGCAGTATTTT. This codes for CASSSEGQGGNTQYF.

The chain has TRBV28 and TRBJ2-2; D gene unclear. Germline assignment: CDR1 MDHEN and CDR2 SYDVKM. The CDR3 has 13 residues. Trimming shortened V by 4 bases and J by 0 bases, and 3 bases separated the two germline ends. The CDR3: CASSSTNTGELFF. In nucleotides, the CDR3 is TGTGCCAGCAGTTCGACGAACACCGGGGAGCTGTTTTTT.

The chain has TRBV7-9 and TRBJ2-5; 8 bases agree with TRBD1. CDR1 and CDR2 (germline): SEHNR, FQNEAQ (reference sequence). The junction had 7 bases not matched to a gene; V was cut back by 5 bases and J by 5 bases. The CDR3 has 14 amino acids. The CDR3 nucleotides are TGTGCCAGCAGCGCAACAGGGGGGTGGGAGACCCAGTACTTC. It codes for CASSATGGWETQYF.

V and J are TRBV7-9 and TRBJ2-3; the D is unclear. The CDR3 has 13 amino acids. The germline V and J ends were trimmed by 5 bases and 4 bases, with 10 bases remaining between them. CDR1 and CDR2 from the germline V gene are SEHNR and FQNEAQ (reference sequence). CDR3 bases: TGTGCCAGCAGCCCCCTGGTGGCAGATACGCAGTATTTT. This codes for CASSPLVADTQYF.

The chain couples TRBV19 to TRBJ1-2; D remains unclear. The CDR3 is 15 amino acids. CDR1 and CDR2 (germline): LNHDA, SQIVND (reference sequence). Deletions cut 5 bases from V and 6 bases from J, with 19 bases between. CDR3 protein: CASSLSIGDENGYTF. CDR3 bases: TGTGCCAGTAGTCTCTCGATCGGGGATGAGAATGGCTACACCTTC.

The chain combines TRBV10-3 with TRBJ2-1; TRBD1 matches 7 bases. Germline assignment: CDR1 ENHRY and CDR2 SYGVKD. CDR3 length: 17 amino acids. V was clipped by 0 bases and J by 4 bases; unmatched bases: 9. CDR3 DNA sequence: TGTGCCATCAGTGAGTCCCGATTCGGGACAGTATACAATGAGCAGTTCTTC. Its translation: CAISESRFGTVYNEQFF.

The gene calls are TRBV7-6 and TRBJ2-7; D is tentatively TRBD1 or TRBD2 (6 bases each). Germline assignment: CDR1 SGHVS and CDR2 FNYEAQ. The CDR3 loop spans 16 amino acids. Trimming cost V 1 base and J 0 bases, with 13 bases left between them. CDR3 DNA sequence: TGTGCCAGCAGCTTAGGACCGGGGGCTGACTCCTACGAGCAGTACTTC. This codes for CASSLGPGADSYEQYF.

The V gene is TRBV28, the J gene TRBJ2-3; D is ambiguous. CDR1 MDHEN and CDR2 SYDVKM come from the germline V gene. V lost 3 bases to trimming and J lost 1 base, with 14 bases between them. The CDR3 is made up of 16 amino acids. This chain's CDR3 is CASSLGRPLGTDTQYF. The CDR3 DNA reads TGTGCCAGCAGTTTGGGCAGGCCCCTGGGCACAGATACGCAGTATTTT. Supplemented by reference TRBV28 and TRBJ2-3, the full variable domain reads DVKVTQSSRYLVKRTGEKVFLECVQDMDHENMFWYRQDPGLGLRLIYFSYDVKMKEKGDIPEGYSVSREKKERFSLILESASTNQTSMYLCASSLGRPLGTDTQYFGPGTRLTVL.

The chain carries TRBV4-1 and TRBJ2-1; D remains unclear. V lost 4 bases to trimming and J lost 5 bases, with 18 bases between them. This CDR3 has 16 amino acids. Germline lookup yields CDR1 MGHRA and CDR2 YSYEKL. CDR3 bases: TGCGCCAGCAGCCTCTTAGGACCCTATCTCCACAATGAGCAGTTCTTC. Protein sequence: CASSLLGPYLHNEQFF.

This chain uses TRBV28 with TRBJ2-3; D remains unclear. The CDR3 runs 12 residues. V gave up 5 bases and J gave up 2 bases, with 5 bases separating them. From germline, CDR1 is MDHEN and CDR2 SYDVKM. The CDR3 here is CASSGLTDTQYF. The CDR3, as DNA: TGTGCCAGCAGTGGCCTCACAGATACGCAGTATTTT. The entire variable domain, with the rest obtained from reference TRBV28 and TRBJ2-3, is as follows: DVKVTQSSRYLVKRTGEKVFLECVQDMDHENMFWYRQDPGLGLRLIYFSYDVKMKEKGDIPEGYSVSREKKERFSLILESASTNQTSMYLCASSGLTDTQYFGPGTRLTVL.

The chain combines TRBV28 with TRBJ2-3; D may be TRBD1 (6 bases). Germline CDR1 and CDR2: MDHEN and SYDVKM. This CDR3 has 14 amino acids. With 2 bases removed from V and 6 bases from J, the gap between germline ends came to 12 bases. This chain's CDR3 is CASSLGGAGDTQYF. For the CDR3, the DNA is TGTGCCAGCAGTTTAGGGGGCGCCGGGGATACGCAGTATTTT.

CDR3 sequence reads: CASSLVAIETQYF. The CDR3, as DNA: TGTGCCAGCAGCTTAGTAGCGATAGAGACCCAGTACTTC. The chain recombines TRBV11-2 with TRBJ2-5, with a tentative D call TRBD2 (5 bases). Trimming took 1 base from V and 4 from J, leaving 7 bases between them. The length of the CDR3 is 13 residues. Germline values: CDR1 SGHAT, CDR2 FQNNGV. The full variable domain, rest sourced from reference TRBV11-2 and TRBJ2-5, is EAGVAQSPRYKIIEKRQSVAFWCNPISGHATLYWYQQILGQGPKLLIQFQNNGVVDDSQLPKDRFSAERLKGVDSTLKIQPAKLEDSAVYLCASSLVAIETQYFGPGTRLLVL.